This T cell receptor (beta chain) was observed in a study of cytomegalovirus exposure and HLA in healthy donors. Study results and limitations: In vitro testing confirmed a few CMV-associated chains as specific for CMV antigens. A later analysis by the authors found several of the most significant clusters apparently linked to common viral pathogens.

In the case of this clone: The antigen remains unidentified.

Primers included in the PCR were 60 Vbeta and 13 Jbeta primers. Sequencing used immunoSEQ multiplex PCR; TCRdb keeps in-frame clones, though not all of them. The table lists hundreds of thousands of clones, approximately 70% of them singletons. Trimming took 4 bases from V and 1 from J; bases not matched to a gene: 7. The germline gives CDR1 SEHNR, CDR2 FQNEAQ (reference sequence). CDR3 length: 15 residues. The material sequenced was PBMCs. The origin of this receptor is a female donor in good health and CMV-seronegative. V is TRBV7-9 and J is TRBJ2-7; 7 bases match TRBD2. The CDR3 is CASSSLAAASYEQYF. The DNA of the CDR3 is TGTGCCAGCAGCTCGCTAGCGGCAGCATCCTACGAGCAGTACTTC.